These 18 T cell receptor beta chains originate from one sample sequenced in a study of blood T cells in healthy people across ages. With a J-beta primer mix and a sample-barcoded 5' primer, a second PCR ran about 7 to 12 cycles. A single record per CDR3 protein comes from TCRdb applying MiXCR to the 5' RACE reads. The profile shows 1.6 million or so distinct CDR3 sequences, roughly 32% of them singletons. Specimen: blood. These receptors all stem from a woman in her 30s in good health.

CDR3: CASSYQGTGGNHEQFF. The DNA of the CDR3 is TGTGCCAGCAGCTACCAGGGGACAGGGGGTAACCATGAGCAGTTCTTC. The chain carries TRBV7-9 and TRBJ2-1, with 11 bases identical to TRBD1. CDR3 length: 16 amino acids. V lost 4 bases, J lost 8 bases, and 10 bases stayed unmatched. Germline CDR1 is SEHNR and CDR2 is FQNEAQ (reference sequence).

The V gene is TRBV28, the J gene TRBJ1-2; 10 bases map to TRBD1. V lost 6 bases, J lost 4 bases, and 11 bases stayed unmatched. Germline CDR1 MDHEN, CDR2 SYDVKM. The CDR3 is 16 amino acids. As DNA, the CDR3 is TGTGCCAGCAGACTCACTCCCGGGACAGGGGTCTATGGCTACACCTTC. Protein product: CASRLTPGTGVYGYTF.

The CDR3: CASTPGLAAYNEQYF. In DNA, the CDR3 is TGTGCCAGCACTCCGGGACTAGCGGCCTACAATGAGCAGTACTTC. The chain recombines TRBV6-1 with TRBJ2-1; 11 bases agree with TRBD2. The DNA matches TRBJ2-7 better at its end, which makes the J call doubtful. The CDR3 spans 15 residues. Germline V lookup: CDR1 MNHNS, CDR2 SASEGT.

This clonotype has just a few counts. The rearrangement links TRBV4-2 to TRBJ1-6, with 7 nucleotides matching TRBD1. The CDR3 has 15 amino acids. J was trimmed by 7 bases and V by 0 bases; bases with no gene match: 3. Looked up from germline, CDR1 is LGHNA and CDR2 is YNFKEQ. CDR3 loop: CASSQEPGGNSPLHF. The CDR3 nucleotides read TGTGCCAGCAGCCAAGAACCAGGGGGAAATTCACCCCTCCACTTT.

The rearrangement links TRBV21-1 to TRBJ2-7. TRBV21-1 is a pseudogene. This CDR3 has 14 amino acids. The CDR3 bases are TGTGCCAGCGGTTGTTGCGGGAGCTCCTACGAGCAGTACTTC. As protein: CASGCCGSSYEQYF.

On this clonotype itself: No conserved phenylalanine or tryptophan ends this CDR3, so it is likely a read error. The chain employs TRBV10-3 and TRBJ2-1; a possible D gene is TRBD1 (5 bases). V lost 9 bases and J 5 bases, leaving 20 bases between the germline ends. The CDR3 has 15 residues. CDR1 is ENHRY, CDR2 SYGVKD, per germline. CDR3: CAMKGQVPLNNEQFL. CDR3 DNA: TGTGCCATGAAGGGGCAGGTACCCCTAAACAATGAGCAGTTCTTG.

The gene calls are TRBV29-1 and TRBJ2-4; D call uncertain. The J call may be faulty, since TRBJ2-5 better matches the DNA end. Germline V gene data show CDR1 as SQVTM and CDR2 as ANQGSEA. This CDR3 comprises 13 residues. Here the CDR3 DNA reads TGCAGCGTTGAAGTTGGAGCCCAAGAGACCCAGTACTTC. Its protein product is CSVEVGAQETQYF.

The chain is built from TRBV12-3 or TRBV12-4 and TRBJ2-3; D possibly corresponds to TRBD1 (6 bases). The CDR3 runs 14 residues. Trimming stripped 3 bases from V and 5 bases from J, with 12 bases between. CDR3 DNA sequence: TGTGCCAGCAGTTTGAACAGGGAATTAGATACGCAGTATTTT. Protein product: CASSLNRELDTQYF.

The V and J genes are TRBV20-1 and TRBJ2-3; 9 nucleotides match TRBD2. The CDR3 has 15 residues. The germline CDR1 and CDR2 sequences are DFQATT and SNEGSKA (reference sequence). J was trimmed by 8 bases and V by 4 bases; bases with no gene match: 13. The CDR3 sequence: CSATGLARDLGTQYF. The CDR3 bases are TGCAGTGCTACGGGACTAGCTCGGGATCTTGGTACGCAGTATTTT.

The table lists this clonotype with many counts. The chain recombines TRBV4-1 with TRBJ2-5; TRBD1 or TRBD2 may be the D gene (8 bases each). Germline V gene sequence: CDR1 MGHRA, CDR2 YSYEKL. V lost 4 bases and J 4 bases, leaving 28 bases between the germline ends. CDR3 length: 19 amino acids. CDR3 loop: CASSRGTGPLAGSPETQYF. CDR3 DNA sequence: TGCGCCAGCAGCCGGGGGACAGGACCATTAGCGGGATCCCCAGAGACCCAGTACTTC.

In this sample, this clonotype turned up a few times. The chain has TRBV15 and TRBJ2-3, with a weak D call TRBD1 (5 bases). Trimming left V 3 bases short and J 4 bases short, with 14 bases between. The V gene's germline CDR1 is LNHNV and CDR2 YYDKDF (reference sequence). The CDR3 length is 15 residues. DNA for the CDR3: TGTGCCACCAGCAGCGCAAGGGGCGATGCAGATACGCAGTATTTT. Translating gives CATSSARGDADTQYF.

Remarks on this clonotype: It may be a read error: a sequence one base away is much more abundant. The chain carries TRBV6-6 and TRBJ2-7; TRBD2 aligns across 13 bases. CDR1 is MNHNY, CDR2 SVGAGI, per germline (reference sequence). The CDR3 is 16 amino acids. As DNA, the CDR3 is TGTGCCAGCAGTTACCAACTAGCGGGAGGGCCATACGAGCAGCACTTC. The encoded protein is CASSYQLAGGPYEQHF.

This rearrangement joins TRBV20-1 to TRBJ1-1, with TRBD1 matching over 10 bases. The CDR3 loop spans 13 amino acids. V lost 3 bases and J lost 6; bases outside the gene matches: 4. Looked up from germline, CDR1 is DFQATT and CDR2 is SNEGSKA (reference sequence). The CDR3 sequence is CSARGDRGAEAFF. In nucleotides, the CDR3 is TGCAGTGCTAGGGGGGACAGGGGCGCTGAAGCTTTCTTT.

J is TRBJ1-2 and V is TRBV7-6, with 10 bases aligning to TRBD1. CDR3 length: 16 amino acids. Germline CDR1 SGHVS, CDR2 FNYEAQ. V lost 5 bases to trimming and J lost 4 bases; unmatched junction nucleotides: 10. CDR3: CASSPSAWTGGYGYTF. CDR3 DNA sequence: TGTGCCAGCAGCCCGTCAGCCTGGACAGGGGGCTATGGCTACACCTTC.

Points on this clonotype: The junction departs from germline at one end; a sequencing error may be responsible. This chain links TRBV10-3 with TRBJ1-2, with D unclear. CDR3 length: 14 amino acids. Germline V gene lookup returns CDR1 ENHRY and CDR2 SYGVKD. The CDR3 loop reads CAVDGGDPNYGHTF. The CDR3 DNA follows: TGTGCCGTCGATGGAGGAGATCCTAACTATGGCCACACCTTC.

This chain connects TRBV28 to TRBJ2-3, with 8 bases that match TRBD1. Trimming took 3 bases from V and 3 from J; bases not matched to a gene: 5. The germline V gene encodes CDR1 MDHEN and CDR2 SYDVKM. This CDR3 is 15 amino acids long. The CDR3 DNA sequence: TGTGCCAGCAGTTTCCCGACAGGGGTAACAGATACGCAGTATTTT. Its translation: CASSFPTGVTDTQYF.

In this sample, this clonotype turned up a few times. The V and J genes are TRBV9 and TRBJ2-5; the match to TRBD1 covers 8 bases. V lost 1 base to trimming and J lost 5 bases; unmatched junction nucleotides: 7. This CDR3 is built from 15 residues. Germline loops: CDR1 SGDLS, CDR2 YYNGEE. CDR3 sequence (DNA): TGTGCCAGCAGCGTAACCGACAGGGGTTCGGAGACCCAGTACTTC. It codes for CASSVTDRGSETQYF.

This clonotype came up a few times. The V call is TRBV19, the J call TRBJ1-2, with 8 bases identical to TRBD1. CDR3 length equals 15 residues. V trimming: 7 bases; J trimming: 5 bases; junction bases outside the gene matches: 12. The germline CDR1 and CDR2 sequences are LNHDA and SQIVND (reference sequence). CDR3 DNA: TGTGCCAGTAAAAGACAGGGGCGCAAGCTTTATGGCTACACCTTC. It codes for CASKRQGRKLYGYTF. The entire variable domain, with the rest obtained from reference TRBV19 and TRBJ1-2, is as follows: DGGITQSPKYLFRKEGQNVTLSCEQNLNHDAMYWYRQDPGQGLRLIYYSQIVNDFQKGDIAEGYSVSREKKESFPLTVTSAQKNPTAFYLCASKRQGRKLYGYTFGSGTRLTVV.